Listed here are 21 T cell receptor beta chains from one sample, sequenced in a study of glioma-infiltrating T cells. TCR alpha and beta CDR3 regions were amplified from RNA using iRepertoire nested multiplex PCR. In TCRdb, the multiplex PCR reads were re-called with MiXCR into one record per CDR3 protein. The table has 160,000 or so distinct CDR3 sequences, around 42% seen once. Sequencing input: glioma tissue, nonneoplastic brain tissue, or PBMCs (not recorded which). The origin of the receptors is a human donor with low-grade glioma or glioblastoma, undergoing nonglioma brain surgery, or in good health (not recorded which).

CDR3 nucleotide sequence: TGTGCCAGCAGTGAAATACGGAGACCCACCTACGAGCAGTACTTC. This codes for CASSEIRRPTYEQYF. The chain employs TRBV2 and TRBJ2-7; D is uncertain. The V gene's germline CDR1 is SNHLY and CDR2 FYNNEI. The CDR3 runs 15 residues. The germline V and J ends were trimmed by 2 bases and 2 bases, with 13 bases remaining between them.

In DNA, the CDR3 is TGTGCCAGCATCTCAGGGGCATACTACGAGCAGTACTTC. This codes for CASISGAYYEQYF. The gene calls are TRBV6-2 or TRBV6-3 and TRBJ2-7; D possibly corresponds to TRBD1 (6 bases). Between the trimmed V and J ends, which lost 7 bases and 3 bases, there was a span of 13 bases. CDR3 length: 13 amino acids. Germline CDR1 MNHEY, CDR2 SVGEGT.

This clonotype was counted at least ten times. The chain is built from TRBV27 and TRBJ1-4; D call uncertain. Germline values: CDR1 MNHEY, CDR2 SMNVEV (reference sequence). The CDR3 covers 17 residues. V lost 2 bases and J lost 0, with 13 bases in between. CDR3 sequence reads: CASSLRPGIATNEKLFF. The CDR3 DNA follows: TGTGCCAGCAGTTTAAGGCCGGGAATTGCAACTAATGAAAAACTGTTTTTT.

The CDR3 here is CATSNRFSEYF. CDR3 nucleotides: TGTGCCACCTCTAACAGGTTTTCGGAGTACTTC. The genes are TRBV19 and TRBJ2-5, with a weak D call TRBD1 (5 bases). Trimming removed 10 bases from V and 12 bases from J, with 18 bases in between. This CDR3 region has 11 residues. CDR1 is LNHDA, CDR2 SQIVND, per germline (reference sequence).

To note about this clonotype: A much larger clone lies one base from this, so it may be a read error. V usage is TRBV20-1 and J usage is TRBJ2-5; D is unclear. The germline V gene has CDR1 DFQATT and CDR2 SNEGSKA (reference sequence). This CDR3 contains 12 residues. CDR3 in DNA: TGCGGTGCTAGTTCGGATTCGGAGACCCAGTACTTC. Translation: CGASSDSETQYF.

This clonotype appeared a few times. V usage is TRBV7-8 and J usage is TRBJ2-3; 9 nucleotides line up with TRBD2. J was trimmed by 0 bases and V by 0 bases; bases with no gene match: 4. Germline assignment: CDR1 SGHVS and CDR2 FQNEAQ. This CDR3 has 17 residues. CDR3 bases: TGTGCCAGCAGCTTAGCCCTAGCGGGACGTAGCACAGATACGCAGTATTTT. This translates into CASSLALAGRSTDTQYF.

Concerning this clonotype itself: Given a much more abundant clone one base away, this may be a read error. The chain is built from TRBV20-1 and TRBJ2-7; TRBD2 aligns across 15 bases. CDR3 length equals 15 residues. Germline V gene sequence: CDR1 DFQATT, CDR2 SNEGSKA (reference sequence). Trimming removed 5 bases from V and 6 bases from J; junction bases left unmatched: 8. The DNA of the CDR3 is TGCAGTGCTTACCTAGGGACTAGCGGGAGGTCCGAGCAGTACTTC. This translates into CSAYLGTSGRSEQYF.

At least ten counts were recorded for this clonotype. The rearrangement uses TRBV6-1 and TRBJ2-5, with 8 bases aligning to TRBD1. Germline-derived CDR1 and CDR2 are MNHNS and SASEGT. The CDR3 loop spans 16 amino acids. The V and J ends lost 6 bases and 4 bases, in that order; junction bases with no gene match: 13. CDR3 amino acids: CASRARLTGVGETQYF. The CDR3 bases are TGTGCCAGCAGGGCGAGGCTGACAGGGGTCGGAGAGACCCAGTACTTC.

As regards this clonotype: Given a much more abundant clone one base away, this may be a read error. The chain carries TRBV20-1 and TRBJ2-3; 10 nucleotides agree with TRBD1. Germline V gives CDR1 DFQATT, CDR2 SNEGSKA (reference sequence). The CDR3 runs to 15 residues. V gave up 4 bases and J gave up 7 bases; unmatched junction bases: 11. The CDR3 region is CSAISGQGSVNTQYF. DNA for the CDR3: TGCAGTGCTATATCGGGACAGGGGTCGGTAAATACGCAGTATTTT.

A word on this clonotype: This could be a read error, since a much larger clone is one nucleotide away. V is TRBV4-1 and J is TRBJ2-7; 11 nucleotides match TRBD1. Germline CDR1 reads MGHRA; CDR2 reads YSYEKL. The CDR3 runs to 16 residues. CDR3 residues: CASRQVTGQGEDEQYF. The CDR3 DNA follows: TGCGCCAGCAGACAAGTTACGGGACAGGGGGAAGACGAGCAGTACTTC.

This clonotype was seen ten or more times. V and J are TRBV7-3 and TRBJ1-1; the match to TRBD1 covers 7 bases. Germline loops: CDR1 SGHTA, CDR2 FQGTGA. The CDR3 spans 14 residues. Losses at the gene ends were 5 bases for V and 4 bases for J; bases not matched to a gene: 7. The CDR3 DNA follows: TGTGCCAGCAGCCACAGGGGAACGGGCACTGAAGCTTTCTTT. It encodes CASSHRGTGTEAFF. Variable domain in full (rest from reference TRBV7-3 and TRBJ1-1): GAGVSQTPSNKVTEKGKYVELRCDPISGHTALYWYRQSLGQGPEFLIYFQGTGAADDSGLPNDRFFAVRPEGSVSTLKIQRTERGDSAVYLCASSHRGTGTEAFFGQGTRLTVV.

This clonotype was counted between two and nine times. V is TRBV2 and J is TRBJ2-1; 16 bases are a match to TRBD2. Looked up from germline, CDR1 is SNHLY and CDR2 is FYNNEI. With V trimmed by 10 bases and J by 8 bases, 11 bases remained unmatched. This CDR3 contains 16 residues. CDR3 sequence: CATGTSGRARVDEQFF. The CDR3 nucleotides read TGTGCCACAGGGACTAGCGGGAGGGCCAGAGTTGATGAGCAGTTCTTC.

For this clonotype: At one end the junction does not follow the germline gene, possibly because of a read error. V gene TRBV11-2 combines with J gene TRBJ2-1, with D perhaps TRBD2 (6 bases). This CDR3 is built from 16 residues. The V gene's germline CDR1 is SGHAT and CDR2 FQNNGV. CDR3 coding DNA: TGTGCCAGCAGCTCCGACCGGGACTTTTCCCTCCATAAGCAGTCCTTC. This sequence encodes CASSSDRDFSLHKQSF.

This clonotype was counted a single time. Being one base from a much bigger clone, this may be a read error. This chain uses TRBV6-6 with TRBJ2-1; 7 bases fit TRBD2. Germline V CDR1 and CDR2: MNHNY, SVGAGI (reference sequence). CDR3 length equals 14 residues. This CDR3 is CARSYRRGSGEQFF. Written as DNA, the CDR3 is TGTGCCAGAAGTTACCGTCGCGGGAGTGGTGAGCAGTTCTTC.

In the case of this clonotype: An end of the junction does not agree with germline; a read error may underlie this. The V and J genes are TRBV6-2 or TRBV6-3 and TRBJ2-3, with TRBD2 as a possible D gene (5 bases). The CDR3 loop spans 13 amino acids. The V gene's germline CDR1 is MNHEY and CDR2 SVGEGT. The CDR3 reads CVSRPTRVDTQYF. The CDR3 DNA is TGTGTCAGCAGGCCCACTAGAGTTGATACGCAGTATTTT.

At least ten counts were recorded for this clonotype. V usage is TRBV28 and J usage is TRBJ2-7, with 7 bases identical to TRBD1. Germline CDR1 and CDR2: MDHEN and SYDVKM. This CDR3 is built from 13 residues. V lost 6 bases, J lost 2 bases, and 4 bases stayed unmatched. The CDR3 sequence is CASRLQGPYEQYF. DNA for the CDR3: TGTGCCAGCAGACTACAGGGGCCCTACGAGCAGTACTTC.

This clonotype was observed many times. The CDR3: CASSDPPGFGETQYF. Written as DNA, the CDR3 is TGTGCCAGCAGTGATCCCCCGGGGTTTGGCGAGACCCAGTACTTC. V gene TRBV6-1 combines with J gene TRBJ2-5; possible D gene TRBD2, 5 bases. The germline V gene has CDR1 MNHNS and CDR2 SASEGT. This CDR3 is 15 amino acids long. Trimming cost V 3 bases and J 5 bases, with 16 bases left between them.

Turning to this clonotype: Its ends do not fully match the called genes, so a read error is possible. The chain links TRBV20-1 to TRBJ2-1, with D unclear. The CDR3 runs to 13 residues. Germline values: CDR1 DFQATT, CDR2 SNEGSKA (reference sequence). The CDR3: CSARSRAYNEQLF. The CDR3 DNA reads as TGCAGTGCTAGAAGTAGGGCGTACAATGAGCAGTTGTTC.

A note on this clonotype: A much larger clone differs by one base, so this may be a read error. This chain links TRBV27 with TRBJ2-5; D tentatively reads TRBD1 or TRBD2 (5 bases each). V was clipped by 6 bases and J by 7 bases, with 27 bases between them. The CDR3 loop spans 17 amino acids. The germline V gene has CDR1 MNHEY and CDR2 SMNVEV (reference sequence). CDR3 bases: TGTGCCAGCAGACTTACCGGGAAAGGGGTGTTTGGCGGGACCCAGTACTTC. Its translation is CASRLTGKGVFGGTQYF.

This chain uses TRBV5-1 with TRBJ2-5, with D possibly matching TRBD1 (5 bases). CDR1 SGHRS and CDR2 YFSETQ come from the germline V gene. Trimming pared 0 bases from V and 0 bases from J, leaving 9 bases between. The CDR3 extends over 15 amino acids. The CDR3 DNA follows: TGCGCCAGCAGCTTGGACCAGGGTGACCAAGAGACCCAGTACTTC. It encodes CASSLDQGDQETQYF.

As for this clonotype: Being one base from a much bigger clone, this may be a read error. The CDR3 spells CASRESEYRDSQAIF. In nucleotides, the CDR3 is TGTGCCAGCAGGGAATCGGAATACAGGGATAGTCAGGCTATCTTT. The chain uses TRBV7-9 and TRBJ1-1, with D tentatively TRBD1 (6 bases). The CDR3 totals 15 residues. Germline lookup yields CDR1 SEHNR and CDR2 FQNEAQ (reference sequence).